This entry describes one T cell receptor (beta chain). Each donor was a healthy Caucasian individual from Russia, aged 6 to 90. A minimum of 7 million PBMCs was isolated per sample. The V and J ends lost 3 bases and 5 bases respectively, with 16 bases between them. The CDR3 has 15 residues. Germline CDR1 reads SGHRS; CDR2 reads YFSETQ. Then a second PCR, running roughly 7 to 11 cycles, was carried out with a sample-barcoded 5' primer and a J-beta primer mix. Each cDNA molecule, via a template-switch adaptor with 12 random nucleotides, was tagged. TCRdb reanalysed the 5' RACE reads using MiXCR and keeps one entry per CDR3 protein. Among 730,000 or so distinct CDR3 sequences, 40% to 45% were seen once, and the ten largest hold about 30%. This sample is drawn from a study of blood T cells in healthy people across ages.

V usage is TRBV5-1 and J usage is TRBJ2-3; D possibly corresponds to TRBD2 (6 bases). The specimen was blood. The clonotype originates from a man older than 75 in good health. The CDR3 here is CASSSTRGFGDTQYF. CDR3 DNA sequence: TGCGCCAGCAGCTCGACCCGGGGGTTCGGAGATACGCAGTATTTT.